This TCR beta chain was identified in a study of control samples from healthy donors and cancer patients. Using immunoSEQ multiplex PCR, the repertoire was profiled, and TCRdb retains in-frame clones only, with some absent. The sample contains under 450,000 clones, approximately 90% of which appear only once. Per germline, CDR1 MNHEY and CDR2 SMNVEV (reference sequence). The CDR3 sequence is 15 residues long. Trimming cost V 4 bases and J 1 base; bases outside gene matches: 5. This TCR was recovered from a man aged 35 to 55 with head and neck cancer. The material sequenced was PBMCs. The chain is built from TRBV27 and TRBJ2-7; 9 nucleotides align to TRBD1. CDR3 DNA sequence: TGTGCCAGCAGTTCAGGACAGGGGTGGTCCTACGAGCAGTACTTC. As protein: CASSSGQGWSYEQYF.